These 8 T cell receptor beta chains came from one sample sequenced in a study of control samples from healthy donors and cancer patients. Profiling relied on immunoSEQ multiplex PCR, and the TCRdb table lists in-frame clones only, not all of them. The sample carries 150,000 to 200,000 clones, 90% to 95% recorded once. Sequences were obtained from blood. The source is a man younger than 30 in good health.

V is TRBV12-3 or TRBV12-4 and J is TRBJ1-2; D remains ambiguous. This CDR3 contains 13 residues. With 3 bases removed from V and 4 bases from J, the gap between germline ends came to 9 bases. As DNA, the CDR3 is TGTGCCAGCAGTTTGCTAGGATTCTATGGCTACACCTTC. Protein product: CASSLLGFYGYTF.

The chain joins TRBV5-4 to TRBJ2-3; possibly TRBD1 or TRBD2 for D (5 bases each). The CDR3 runs to 14 residues. Deletions cut 0 bases from V and 6 bases from J, with 11 bases between. Germline V gene data show CDR1 as SGHNT and CDR2 as YYREEE (reference sequence). CDR3 nucleotides: TGTGCCAGCAGCTTGGCACAGGAGGTGGATACGCAGTATTTT. It specifies CASSLAQEVDTQYF.

Comment on this clone: This sample also contains other DNA sequences that code for the same CDR3. The chain is built from TRBV12-3 or TRBV12-4 and TRBJ2-3; D not certain. V lost 3 bases, J lost 3 bases, and 4 bases lay in between. CDR3 length: 12 residues. As DNA, the CDR3 is TGTGCCAGCAGTTTTGGGACAGATACGCAGTATTTT. Protein product: CASSFGTDTQYF.

The chain uses TRBV27 and TRBJ1-6; unclear D gene. V gave up 6 bases and J gave up 10 bases, with 10 bases separating them. The germline gives CDR1 MNHEY, CDR2 SMNVEV (reference sequence). The CDR3 is made up of 12 amino acids. The CDR3 protein is CASSRYGSPLHF. The CDR3 DNA sequence: TGTGCCAGCAGCCGTTACGGCTCACCCCTCCACTTT.

The chain links TRBV2 to TRBJ1-2; unclear D gene. Trimming stripped 4 bases from V and 4 bases from J, with 7 bases between. From germline, CDR1 is SNHLY and CDR2 FYNNEI. The CDR3 sequence is 12 residues long. The CDR3 DNA is TGTGCCAGCAGTGGGGCAGCCTATGGCTACACCTTC. Translated: CASSGAAYGYTF.

The chain recombines TRBV5-1 with TRBJ2-2, with no clear D. The CDR3 runs to 15 residues. Germline assignment: CDR1 SGHRS and CDR2 YFSETQ. The germline V and J ends were trimmed by 2 bases and 2 bases, with 10 bases remaining between them. The CDR3 loop is CASSFAVGNTGELFF. DNA of the CDR3: TGCGCCAGCAGCTTTGCAGTCGGTAACACCGGGGAGCTGTTTTTT.

The chain employs TRBV18 and TRBJ2-1, with D tentatively TRBD1 (6 bases). Looked up from germline, CDR1 is KGHSH and CDR2 is LQKENI. The CDR3 has 16 amino acids. The ends were cut back, 6 bases at V and 1 base at J, with 16 bases in the middle. The CDR3 bases are TGTGCCAGCTCGGCTACCAGACAGGCTTCCTACAATGAGCAGTTCTTC. Protein sequence: CASSATRQASYNEQFF.

The chain has TRBV12-3 or TRBV12-4 and TRBJ1-2; TRBD1 agrees at 8 bases. V gave up 6 bases and J gave up 7 bases; unmatched junction bases: 4. This CDR3 region has 12 residues. CDR3 residues: CASSQGAGGYTF. CDR3 nucleotides: TGTGCCAGCAGCCAGGGGGCGGGTGGCTACACCTTC.